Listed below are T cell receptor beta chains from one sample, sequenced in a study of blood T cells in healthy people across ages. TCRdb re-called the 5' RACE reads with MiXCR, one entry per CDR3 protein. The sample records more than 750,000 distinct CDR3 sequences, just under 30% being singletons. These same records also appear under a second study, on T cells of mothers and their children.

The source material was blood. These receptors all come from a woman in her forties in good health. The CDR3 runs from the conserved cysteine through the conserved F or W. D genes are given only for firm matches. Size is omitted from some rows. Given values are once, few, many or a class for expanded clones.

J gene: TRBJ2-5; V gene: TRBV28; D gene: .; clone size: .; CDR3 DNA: TGTGCCAGCCGTCATGAGGGGAAAGAGACCCAGTACTTC; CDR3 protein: CASRHEGKETQYF
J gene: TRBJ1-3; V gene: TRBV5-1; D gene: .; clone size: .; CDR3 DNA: TGCGCCAGCAGCTTGGAGGCGAGCTCTGGAAACACCATATATTTT; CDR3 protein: CASSLEASSGNTIYF
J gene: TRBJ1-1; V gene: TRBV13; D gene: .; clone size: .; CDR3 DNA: TGTGCCAGCACCCCACACAGCCTGAACACTGAAGCTTTCTTT; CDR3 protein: CASTPHSLNTEAFF
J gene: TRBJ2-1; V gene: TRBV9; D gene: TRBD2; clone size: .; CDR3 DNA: TGTGCCAGCAGCGTAGGGGGGGGGACCCTCTACAATGAGCAGTTCTTC; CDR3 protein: CASSVGGGTLYNEQFF
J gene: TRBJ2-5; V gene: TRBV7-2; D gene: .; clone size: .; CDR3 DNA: TGTGCCAGCTGTCGGACTGGCGGGGATGAGGAGACCCAGTACTTC; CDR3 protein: CASCRTGGDEETQYF
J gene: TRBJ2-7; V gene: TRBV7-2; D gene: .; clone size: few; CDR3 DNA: TGTGCCAGCAGCGCTCTTATCCCGGGACGGATCCTCGAGCAGTACTTC; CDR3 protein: CASSALIPGRILEQYF
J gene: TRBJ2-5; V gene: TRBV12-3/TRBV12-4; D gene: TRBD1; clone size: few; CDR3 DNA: TGTGCCAGCAGTCACAACACGGGACAGCCGAATCCCAAACAAGAGACCCAGTACTTC; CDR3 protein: CASSHNTGQPNPKQETQYF
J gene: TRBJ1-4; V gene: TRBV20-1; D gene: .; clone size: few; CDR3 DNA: TGCAGTTCCAGGGGAGGCCCAGATGAAAAACTGTTTTTT; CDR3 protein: CSSRGGPDEKLFF
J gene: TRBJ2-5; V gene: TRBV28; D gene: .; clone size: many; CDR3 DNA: TGTGCCATCCGAGGGGGGCCGGAGACCCAGTACTTC; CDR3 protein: CAIRGGPETQYF
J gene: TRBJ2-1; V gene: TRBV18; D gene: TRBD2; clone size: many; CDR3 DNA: TGTGCCAGCTCACCAGGGTCGCGGGGGGCAGGTGGTGAGCAGTTCTTC; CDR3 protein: CASSPGSRGAGGEQFF
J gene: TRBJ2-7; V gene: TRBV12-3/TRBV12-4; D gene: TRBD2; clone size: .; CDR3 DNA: TGTGCCAGCAGTCCAGGGACTAGCGGCTCGACCTACGAGCAGTACTTC; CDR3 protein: CASSPGTSGSTYEQYF
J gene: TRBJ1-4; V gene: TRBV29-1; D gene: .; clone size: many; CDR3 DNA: TGCAGCGTCGTCGGGGGTGCAACTAATGAAAAACTGTTTTTT; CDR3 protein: CSVVGGATNEKLFF
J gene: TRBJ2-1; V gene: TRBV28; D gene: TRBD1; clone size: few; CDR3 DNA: TGTGCCACCAGGACAGGGCGTCTTGAGCAGTTCTTC; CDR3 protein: CATRTGRLEQFF
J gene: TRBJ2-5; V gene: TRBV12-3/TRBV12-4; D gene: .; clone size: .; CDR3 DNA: TGTGCCAGCAGTTCCCTTTCAGTACCCGAAGACCAAGAGACCCAGTACTTC; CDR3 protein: CASSSLSVPEDQETQYF
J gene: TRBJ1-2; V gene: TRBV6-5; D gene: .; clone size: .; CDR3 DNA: TGTGCCAGCATCTCTCTCGGGGGCTATGGCTACACCTTC; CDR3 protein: CASISLGGYGYTF
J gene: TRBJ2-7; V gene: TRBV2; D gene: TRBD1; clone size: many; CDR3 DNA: TGTGCCAGCAGTGGGACAGGGGGCAGCTACGAGCAGTACTTC; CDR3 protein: CASSGTGGSYEQYF